This is a list of T cell receptor beta chains from one sample in a study of T cell repertoires in cytomegalovirus infection. TCRdb processed the reads anew with MiXCR; each CDR3 protein has one entry. The repertoire has 450,000 to 600,000 distinct CDR3 sequences, approximately 10% of them found once; the top ten carry roughly a tenth. The sample was PBMCs. These receptors were collected from a human donor in good health (CMV status not recorded). Some clones in this sample may be carry-over from other donors' samples. CDR3s include the opening cysteine and the closing phenylalanine or tryptophan. A D gene is named only where the DNA matches it firmly. The listing skips clone size in some rows; elsewhere it reads once, few, many or a size class.

clone size: NA
J gene: TRBJ1-4
V gene: TRBV20-1
D gene: NA
CDR3 DNA: TGCAGTGCTAGAGATCAATCACGTGTTAATGAAAAACTGTTTTTT
CDR3 protein: CSARDQSRVNEKLFF

clone size: few
J gene: TRBJ2-3
V gene: TRBV5-4
D gene: TRBD2
CDR3 DNA: TGTGCCAGCAGCTTGGCGGGTGCTAGCGGGCTTACAGATACGCAGTATTTT
CDR3 protein: CASSLAGASGLTDTQYF

clone size: many
J gene: TRBJ2-1
V gene: TRBV28
D gene: NA
CDR3 DNA: TGTGCCAGCAGTTTCCGGACTGGGGATGAGCAGTTCTTC
CDR3 protein: CASSFRTGDEQFF

clone size: many
J gene: TRBJ2-3
V gene: TRBV5-1
D gene: NA
CDR3 DNA: TGTGCCAGCAGCTCGCAGGGGACAGATACGCAGTATTTT
CDR3 protein: CASSSQGTDTQYF

clone size: many
J gene: TRBJ2-7
V gene: TRBV7-9
D gene: TRBD1
CDR3 DNA: TGTGCCAGCAGTGAGGCGGACAGGGCATCCTACGAGCAGTACTTC
CDR3 protein: CASSEADRASYEQYF

clone size: many
J gene: TRBJ1-5
V gene: TRBV4-1
D gene: NA
CDR3 DNA: TGCGCCAGCAGCCAATTTCACTCAAGCAATCAGCCCCAGCATTTT
CDR3 protein: CASSQFHSSNQPQHF

clone size: many
J gene: TRBJ1-6
V gene: TRBV6-5
D gene: NA
CDR3 DNA: TGTGCCAGCAGGACCCTTCGGGGAGATAATTCACCCCTCCACTTT
CDR3 protein: CASRTLRGDNSPLHF

clone size: NA
J gene: TRBJ1-2
V gene: TRBV5-5
D gene: NA
CDR3 DNA: TGTGCCAGCAGCTTGAGACAGCGTTACCACTATGGCTACACCTTC
CDR3 protein: CASSLRQRYHYGYTF

clone size: many
J gene: TRBJ2-3
V gene: TRBV24-1
D gene: NA
CDR3 DNA: TGTGCCACCAGTGATTCGCCACTTTTAAGGACCCGAGATGAGGATACGCAGTATTTT
CDR3 protein: CATSDSPLLRTRDEDTQYF

clone size: few
J gene: TRBJ2-5
V gene: TRBV20-1
D gene: NA
CDR3 DNA: TGCAGTGCTAGTCGGTCAGAGGGAAGCACAGAGACCCAGTACTTC
CDR3 protein: CSASRSEGSTETQYF

clone size: few
J gene: TRBJ2-1
V gene: TRBV6-2/TRBV6-3
D gene: NA
CDR3 DNA: TGTGCCAGCAGTTACTCTTCGACTATGTACAATGAGCAGTTCTTC
CDR3 protein: CASSYSSTMYNEQFF

clone size: many
J gene: TRBJ2-2
V gene: TRBV6-5
D gene: NA
CDR3 DNA: TGTGCCAGCAGTTATATAGAAACCGGGGAGCTGTTTTTT
CDR3 protein: CASSYIETGELFF

clone size: many
J gene: TRBJ2-1
V gene: TRBV7-9
D gene: NA
CDR3 DNA: TGTGCCAGCAGCTTAGGACTAAAGGAGCAGTTCTTC
CDR3 protein: CASSLGLKEQFF

clone size: many
J gene: TRBJ1-1
V gene: TRBV28
D gene: NA
CDR3 DNA: TGTGCCAGCACGGACGGCACAATCGGGCGGGGCACTGAAGCTTTCTTT
CDR3 protein: CASTDGTIGRGTEAFF

clone size: few
J gene: TRBJ1-5
V gene: TRBV5-1
D gene: NA
CDR3 DNA: TGCGCCAGCAGCTTGGATGGACAGCCAAATCAGCCCCAGCATTTT
CDR3 protein: CASSLDGQPNQPQHF

clone size: NA
J gene: TRBJ1-1
V gene: TRBV19
D gene: NA
CDR3 DNA: TGTGCCAGTCTAAGAGGTCCGAACACTGAAGCTTTCTTT
CDR3 protein: CASLRGPNTEAFF

clone size: many
J gene: TRBJ2-5
V gene: TRBV7-8
D gene: NA
CDR3 DNA: TGTGCCAGCAGCTTGGGTGCTATCAACCAAGAGACCCAGTACTTC
CDR3 protein: CASSLGAINQETQYF

clone size: many
J gene: TRBJ2-7
V gene: TRBV7-8
D gene: NA
CDR3 DNA: TGTGCCAGCAGCTATCGCCGGGACATTTCCTACGAGCAGTACTTC
CDR3 protein: CASSYRRDISYEQYF

clone size: NA
J gene: TRBJ1-2
V gene: TRBV19
D gene: TRBD1
CDR3 DNA: TGTGCCAGTATCCTCAGATCGGACAGGACTAATGGCTACACCTTC
CDR3 protein: CASILRSDRTNGYTF

clone size: few
J gene: TRBJ2-2
V gene: TRBV5-5
D gene: NA
CDR3 DNA: TGTGCCAGCAGCTTTTACGCCGGGGGCACCGGGGAGCTGTTTTTT
CDR3 protein: CASSFYAGGTGELFF

clone size: NA
J gene: TRBJ2-7
V gene: TRBV9
D gene: NA
CDR3 DNA: TGTGCCAGCAGCGTAGAAAGGACACCCCTCGGGCAGTACTTC
CDR3 protein: CASSVERTPLGQYF

clone size: NA
J gene: TRBJ2-5
V gene: TRBV6-2/TRBV6-3
D gene: NA
CDR3 DNA: TGTGCCAGCAGCCATGCGAGCGCGGGCGGGACCCAGTACTTC
CDR3 protein: CASSHASAGGTQYF

clone size: many
J gene: TRBJ2-5
V gene: TRBV11-1
D gene: NA
CDR3 DNA: TGTGCCAGCAGCAACGCCGGAGACAGCCTCGAAGAGACCCAGTACTTC
CDR3 protein: CASSNAGDSLEETQYF

clone size: many
J gene: TRBJ2-7
V gene: TRBV28
D gene: TRBD2
CDR3 DNA: TGTGCCAGCACCGGAGCGGGAGTGGGCTCCTACGAGCAGTACTTC
CDR3 protein: CASTGAGVGSYEQYF

clone size: many
J gene: TRBJ2-3
V gene: TRBV5-4
D gene: NA
CDR3 DNA: TGTGCCAGCAGCTTTGAAAGGCCACGGGATACGCAGTATTTT
CDR3 protein: CASSFERPRDTQYF

clone size: NA
J gene: TRBJ1-5
V gene: TRBV4-2
D gene: NA
CDR3 DNA: TGTGCCAGCAGCCAAGAACGGGTCTCCAGTCAGCCCCAGCATTTT
CDR3 protein: CASSQERVSSQPQHF

clone size: many
J gene: TRBJ2-7
V gene: TRBV11-2
D gene: NA
CDR3 DNA: TGTGCCAGCAGGGGAAGGAGCTACGAGCAGTACTTC
CDR3 protein: CASRGRSYEQYF

clone size: many
J gene: TRBJ1-2
V gene: TRBV11-2
D gene: TRBD1
CDR3 DNA: TGTGCCAGCAGCTTACGGACAGGGGGCGCGGATGGCTACACCTTC
CDR3 protein: CASSLRTGGADGYTF

clone size: many
J gene: TRBJ2-7
V gene: TRBV28
D gene: NA
CDR3 DNA: TGTGCCAGCAGTTTCCCCCCTAAAGAAAGCTCCTACGAGCAGTACTTC
CDR3 protein: CASSFPPKESSYEQYF